These 32 T cell receptor beta chains were all obtained from the same sample, sequenced in a study of read filtering for tumor transcriptome and immune sequencing. The library was built from 400 to 500 ng RNA with molecular barcoded adaptors for alpha/delta and beta/gamma chains. TCRdb called the reads again in MiXCR, with one record for every CDR3 protein. The sample records some 40,000 distinct CDR3 sequences, approximately 12% being singletons. Sequences were obtained from a population of CD138-negative cells sorted from bone marrow. All receptors derive from a donor at least 40 years old with multiple myeloma.

This clonotype was recorded a few times. This may be a read error, as it is one base from a much larger clone. The CDR3 is CASTRTGGAMYNGQFF. The CDR3 DNA reads TGTGCCAGTACCAGGACTGGTGGGGCCATGTACAATGGGCAGTTCTTC. The V and J genes are TRBV19 and TRBJ2-1; D is tentatively TRBD1 or TRBD2 (5 bases each). This CDR3 region has 16 residues. The germline V gene has CDR1 LNHDA and CDR2 SQIVND (reference sequence).

This clonotype has only a few counts. The genes are TRBV19 and TRBJ2-1; TRBD2 is a possible D gene (5 bases). The V end lost 5 bases, the J end lost 2 bases, and 16 bases lay between the germline ends. Germline CDR1 is LNHDA and CDR2 is SQIVND (reference sequence). The CDR3 extends over 16 amino acids. The DNA for the CDR3 is TGTGCCAGTAGTCCACTTACGGGGTTTCCCTACAATGAGCAGTTCTTC. It codes for CASSPLTGFPYNEQFF.

Concerning this clonotype: A read error may produce the germline difference seen at one junction end. V is TRBV27 and J is TRBJ1-1; TRBD1 agrees at 8 bases. The CDR3 contains 14 residues. Germline loops: CDR1 MNHEY, CDR2 SMNVEV (reference sequence). The chain's CDR3 is CASSLTQGATEASF. The CDR3 coding sequence is TGTGCCAGCAGTTTAACTCAGGGGGCTACTGAAGCTTCCTTT.

This clonotype was detected only a few times. This chain links TRBV20-1 with TRBJ2-7, with 9 bases identical to TRBD1. V shed 6 bases, J shed 5 bases, and the junction held 11 bases outside the gene matches. The CDR3 runs 14 residues. The V gene's germline CDR1 is DFQATT and CDR2 SNEGSKA (reference sequence). The CDR3 loop is CSADSPGQGNEQYF. The CDR3 region has the DNA TGCAGTGCCGATTCGCCGGGACAGGGTAACGAGCAGTACTTC.

This clonotype was observed many times. The chain recombines TRBV27 with TRBJ2-1, with 9 bases identical to TRBD2. Germline assignment: CDR1 MNHEY and CDR2 SMNVEV (reference sequence). CDR3 size: 13 residues. J was trimmed by 4 bases and V by 10 bases; bases with no gene match: 5. CDR3 protein: CATKRGAYNEQFF. CDR3 DNA: TGTGCCACCAAGCGGGGGGCGTACAATGAGCAGTTCTTC.

Notes on this clonotype: Just one base apart from a much larger clone, this may be a read error. The V call is TRBV3-2, the J call TRBJ2-5; the table calls TRBD1, which could not be checked here. TRBV3-2 counts as a pseudogene. The CDR3 is made up of 13 amino acids. As DNA, the CDR3 is TGTGCCAGCAGCCACCGGGGGGGAGAGACCCAGTGCTTC. As protein: CASSHRGGETQCF.

This clonotype was seen many times. The V call is TRBV10-3, the J call TRBJ2-7, with 7 bases aligning to TRBD1. Trimming took 7 bases from V and 1 from J; bases not matched to a gene: 10. CDR3 length equals 15 residues. Germline V gene sequence: CDR1 ENHRY, CDR2 SYGVKD. This chain's CDR3 is CAINKGAQESYEQYF. The CDR3 DNA reads TGTGCCATCAACAAGGGGGCCCAAGAGTCCTACGAGCAGTACTTC.

This clonotype has ten or more counts. The V call is TRBV3-1, the J call TRBJ2-2; perhaps TRBD1 as D (6 bases). The CDR3 is 16 amino acids. From germline, CDR1 is LGHDT and CDR2 YNNKEL (reference sequence). V was cut by 2 bases and J by 7 bases, with 17 bases left in between. The CDR3 DNA reads TGTGCCAGCAGCCAAACGTCAGGGGTTGCGGGCGGGGAGCTGTTTTTT. It yields the protein CASSQTSGVAGGELFF.

At least ten counts were recorded for this clonotype. This sequence joins TRBV7-8 and TRBJ2-6; TRBD2 aligns across 9 bases. Germline CDR1 and CDR2: SGHVS and FQNEAQ. The CDR3 totals 18 residues. V lost 5 bases, J lost 1 base, and 9 bases stayed unmatched. The DNA for the CDR3 is TGTGCCAGCAGCCGTCGGTCAAGCGGGGGGTCTGGGGCCAACGTCCTGACTTTC. Its protein product is CASSRRSSGGSGANVLTF.

A note on this clonotype: This may be a read error: a much more frequent sequence differs by one nucleotide. The chain couples TRBV6-1 to TRBJ2-2, with TRBD1 identical over 8 bases. CDR3 size: 13 residues. J lost 6 bases, V lost 9 bases, and 6 bases had no gene match. Germline values: CDR1 MNHNS, CDR2 SASEGT. CDR3 sequence: CARREQGAGELFF. As DNA, the CDR3 is TGTGCCAGGAGGGAACAGGGGGCCGGGGAGCTGTTTTTT.

This clonotype was seen many times. This chain joins TRBV7-6 and TRBJ2-7, with a tentative D call TRBD2 (6 bases). CDR1 and CDR2 (germline): SGHVS, FNYEAQ. V lost 5 bases and J 6 bases, leaving 8 bases between the germline ends. The CDR3 is 11 residues long. Written as DNA, the CDR3 is TGTGCCAGCAGCCCGGGACTCGAGCAGTACTTC. Translated: CASSPGLEQYF. The full variable domain, completed using reference TRBV7-6 and TRBJ2-7, is GAGVSQSPRYKVTKRGQDVALRCDPISGHVSLYWYRQALGQGPEFLTYFNYEAQQDKSGLPNDRFSAERPEGSISTLTIQRTEQRDSAMYRCASSPGLEQYFGPGTRLTVT.

This clonotype was seen only once. Only one base separates this from a far larger clonotype, so it likely reflects a read error. This rearrangement joins TRBV6-1 to TRBJ2-7, with D perhaps assigned TRBD1 or TRBD2 (5 bases each). Germline values: CDR1 MNHNS, CDR2 SASEGT. Trimming left V 5 bases short and J 2 bases short, with 13 bases between. This CDR3 contains 14 residues. CDR3 sequence reads: CASSYRGSAYEQYF. CDR3 DNA sequence: TGTGCCAGCAGTTACCGGGGCAGCGCCTACGAGCAGTACTTC.

At least ten counts were recorded for this clonotype. The gene calls are TRBV2 and TRBJ1-6; D remains unclear. There are 12 residues in the CDR3. The germline CDR1 and CDR2 sequences are SNHLY and FYNNEI. The V gene lost 6 bases and the J gene lost 10 bases, with 10 bases spanning the gap. The DNA of the CDR3 is TGTGCCAGCAGCGCTAGGTCCTCACCCCTCCACTTT. It yields the protein CASSARSSPLHF.

As regards this clonotype: A much larger clone lies one base from this, so it may be a read error. The chain carries TRBV12-3 or TRBV12-4 and TRBJ2-7; D possibly uses TRBD1 or TRBD2 (5 bases each). The CDR3 is 11 residues long. Trimming took off 6 bases at V and 9 bases at J, with 12 bases between the two ends. This CDR3 reads CASRGECRQYF. CDR3 bases: TGTGCCAGCAGGGGGGAGTGCCGGCAGTACTTC.

This clonotype came up many times. The chain combines TRBV21-1 with TRBJ1-1. TRBV21-1 is shown as a pseudogene. This CDR3 has 16 residues. CDR3 DNA sequence: TGTGCCAGCAGCACTCACGTCATTCGGGGGAACACTGAAGCTTTCTTT. Encoded protein: CASSTHVIRGNTEAFF.

The chain is built from TRBV29-1 and TRBJ2-7; D gene unclear. V gave up 0 bases and J gave up 0 bases, with 6 bases separating them. CDR1 is SQVTM and CDR2 is ANQGSEA in the germline V gene. CDR3 length equals 13 residues. The CDR3 bases are TGCAGCGTTGAAGATCCCTTCTCCTACGAGCAGTACTTC. Protein product: CSVEDPFSYEQYF.

There are many counts of this clonotype. This rearrangement joins TRBV12-3 or TRBV12-4 to TRBJ1-5; D perhaps matches TRBD1 (5 bases). V lost 5 bases, J lost 2 bases, and 10 bases lay in between. The CDR3 is 14 residues long. The CDR3 DNA reads as TGTGCCAGCAGTGCCGGGGGGGGCAATCAGCCCCAGCATTTT. Protein: CASSAGGGNQPQHF.

This clonotype is termed medium-sized (0.01 to 0.1%). This chain links TRBV7-2 with TRBJ2-1; 10 bases line up with TRBD2. The J segment lost 6 bases and the V segment lost 2 bases, leaving 4 bases of the junction unmatched. The CDR3 length is 15 residues. Per germline, CDR1 SGHTA and CDR2 FQGNSA. DNA for the CDR3: TGTGCCAGCAGCTTATTAGCGGGGGGATTCAATGAGCAGTTCTTC. Translated, it gives CASSLLAGGFNEQFF. Filled out from reference TRBV7-2 and TRBJ2-1, the complete variable domain reads GAGVSQSPSNKVTEKGKDVELRCDPISGHTALYWYRQSLGQGLEFLIYFQGNSAPDKSGLPSDRFSAERTGGSVSTLTIQRTQQEDSAVYLCASSLLAGGFNEQFFGPGTRLTVL.

This clonotype has at least ten counts. The rearrangement links TRBV7-3 to TRBJ2-1; perhaps TRBD1 as D (6 bases). There are 17 residues in the CDR3. Deletions cut 1 base from V and 5 bases from J, with 18 bases between. CDR1 and CDR2 from the germline V gene are SGHTA and FQGTGA. CDR3 in DNA: TGTGCCAGCAGCTTAAACCCCCCGGGGACAATGGACAATGAGCAGTTCTTC. Translating gives CASSLNPPGTMDNEQFF.

The J gene is TRBJ2-3, the V gene TRBV20-1; possible D gene TRBD2, 6 bases. CDR1 and CDR2 (germline): DFQATT, SNEGSKA (reference sequence). Deletions cut 5 bases from V and 5 bases from J, with 17 bases between. The CDR3 consists of 14 residues. The CDR3 protein is CSAGDSSAGDTQYF. The DNA for the CDR3 is TGCAGTGCTGGGGACTCTAGCGCTGGAGATACGCAGTATTTT.

This clonotype was seen ten or more times. The rearrangement links TRBV28 to TRBJ2-3, with 9 bases that match TRBD2. This CDR3 comprises 15 residues. V shed 5 bases, J shed 2 bases, and the junction held 5 bases outside the gene matches. Germline V gene sequence: CDR1 MDHEN, CDR2 SYDVKM. The DNA of the CDR3 is TGTGCCAGCAGTCTAGCGGGGCCTCTCACAGATACGCAGTATTTT. The encoded protein is CASSLAGPLTDTQYF.

This clonotype has only a few counts. The rearrangement uses TRBV4-1 and TRBJ2-7, with 12 bases lining up with TRBD1. Trimming removed 5 bases from V and 7 bases from J; junction bases left unmatched: 9. From germline, CDR1 is MGHRA and CDR2 YSYEKL. The CDR3 is 15 residues long. The CDR3 nucleotides read TGCGCCAGCAGCTTACAAGGGACAGGGGGCAAAGAGCAGTACTTC. Translating gives CASSLQGTGGKEQYF.

This chain uses TRBV11-2 with TRBJ2-1; 12 bases align to TRBD2. Germline lookup yields CDR1 SGHAT and CDR2 FQNNGV. With 1 base clipped from V and 5 bases from J, the junction kept 0 bases outside the gene matches. The CDR3 length is 15 residues. The DNA of the CDR3 is TGTGCCAGCAGCTTAGGACTAGCGGGAGACAATGAGCAGTTCTTC. Protein product: CASSLGLAGDNEQFF.

This clonotype was counted many times. The chain has TRBV6-2 or TRBV6-3 and TRBJ2-6; D may be TRBD1 (6 bases). The CDR3 length is 18 residues. V was cut by 5 bases and J by 0 bases, with 17 bases left in between. The V gene's germline CDR1 is MNHEY and CDR2 SVGEGT. The CDR3 region is CASSGGQGSRSGANVLTF. The CDR3 coding sequence is TGTGCCAGCAGTGGCGGTCAGGGGAGCCGCTCTGGGGCCAACGTCCTGACTTTC.

At least ten counts were recorded for this clonotype. V gene TRBV10-3 combines with J gene TRBJ2-2, with 7 bases aligning to TRBD2. Trimming cost V 6 bases and J 5 bases; bases outside gene matches: 3. This CDR3 contains 13 residues. Germline assignment: CDR1 ENHRY and CDR2 SYGVKD. CDR3 coding DNA: TGTGCCATCAGGACTAGCCCAACCGGGGAGCTGTTTTTT. Translating gives CAIRTSPTGELFF.

This clonotype was seen ten or more times. This chain uses TRBV21-1 with TRBJ2-7. TRBV21-1 is a known pseudogene. The CDR3 sequence is 16 residues long. The CDR3 DNA is TGTGCCAGCAGCAAAGAGGCGGACGGGCTCTCCTACGAGCAGTACTTC. This translates into CASSKEADGLSYEQYF.

On this clonotype itself: A junction end diverges from the germline sequence, so it may reflect a read error. V and J are TRBV6-6 and TRBJ1-1, with 7 bases fitting TRBD1. The CDR3 covers 14 residues. Per the germline V gene, CDR1 is MNHNY and CDR2 is SVGAGI (reference sequence). The CDR3 sequence: CASCYSDRDTEAFF. The CDR3, as DNA: TGTGCCAGCTGTTACTCCGACAGGGACACTGAAGCTTTCTTT.

This clonotype was counted only a few times. The chain combines TRBV7-9 with TRBJ1-2; 8 nucleotides line up with TRBD1. Germline V gene sequence: CDR1 SEHNR, CDR2 FQNEAQ (reference sequence). The junction had 14 bases not matched to a gene; V was cut back by 4 bases and J by 7 bases. This CDR3 has 16 amino acids. CDR3 amino acids: CASSSGPDRVASGYTF. CDR3 sequence (DNA): TGTGCCAGCAGCTCTGGCCCGGACAGGGTAGCATCTGGCTACACCTTC.

The table lists this clonotype with many counts. The chain combines TRBV10-3 with TRBJ2-3; no reliable D call. The CDR3 consists of 14 residues. The V and J ends lost 0 bases and 1 base respectively, with 5 bases between them. Germline CDR1 is ENHRY and CDR2 is SYGVKD. In DNA form, the CDR3 reads TGTGCCATCAGTGAGTCGACTGGCACAGATACGCAGTATTTT. Protein: CAISESTGTDTQYF.

This clonotype was picked up many times. The J gene is TRBJ1-2, the V gene TRBV7-9, with unresolved D. Trimming pared 3 bases from V and 6 bases from J, leaving 8 bases between. The CDR3 runs 12 residues. The germline CDR1 and CDR2 sequences are SEHNR and FQNEAQ (reference sequence). In nucleotides, the CDR3 is TGTGCCAGCAGCTTTGACACAGATGGCTACACCTTC. This sequence encodes CASSFDTDGYTF. The full variable domain, in which reference TRBV7-9 and TRBJ1-2 provide the parts outside the CDR3, is DTGVSQNPRHKITKRGQNVTFRCDPISEHNRLYWYRQTLGQGPEFLTYFQNEAQLEKSRLLSDRFSAERPKGSFSTLEIQRTEQGDSAMYLCASSFDTDGYTFGSGTRLTVV.

This clonotype was seen many times. The chain employs TRBV20-1 and TRBJ2-7, with 10 bases matching TRBD1. The length of the CDR3 is 15 residues. Per the germline V gene, CDR1 is DFQATT and CDR2 is SNEGSKA (reference sequence). The J segment lost 7 bases and the V segment lost 4 bases, leaving 13 bases of the junction unmatched. CDR3 in amino acids: CSATIDNRDRGEQYF. CDR3 bases: TGCAGTGCTACCATTGACAACCGGGACAGGGGAGAGCAGTACTTC.

This clonotype has at least ten counts. V gene TRBV18 combines with J gene TRBJ2-7; D not resolved. This CDR3 spans 13 amino acids. The germline V gene encodes CDR1 KGHSH and CDR2 LQKENI. V shed 6 bases and J shed 10 bases, with 19 bases lying between them. CDR3 amino acids: CASSAETADNQYF. CDR3 coding DNA: TGTGCCAGCTCGGCAGAAACGGCAGATAATCAGTACTTC.